Following are 26 T cell receptor beta chains from one sample sequenced in a study of radiotherapy plus CTLA-4 blockade in lung cancer. Using immunoSEQ multiplex PCR, the repertoire was profiled, and TCRdb retains in-frame clones only, with some absent. The table has 70,000 to 100,000 clones, around 88% seen once. The starting material was peripheral blood, obtained from a patient treated with radiotherapy plus ipilimumab. These receptors were collected from a human donor with non-small cell lung cancer who had a partial response to radiotherapy plus ipilimumab.

The chain recombines TRBV19 with TRBJ2-7; 8 nucleotides match TRBD2. Per germline, CDR1 LNHDA and CDR2 SQIVND (reference sequence). Trimming at V came to 7 bases and at J to 5 bases, leaving 13 bases not matched to a gene. CDR3 size: 15 residues. The DNA for the CDR3 is TGTGCCAGTATTTCCCCCCAGCGGGAGAGCCACGAGCAGTACGTC. This translates into CASISPQRESHEQYV.

J is TRBJ2-7 and V is TRBV28, with 8 bases identical to TRBD1. Germline assignment: CDR1 MDHEN and CDR2 SYDVKM. The CDR3 contains 14 residues. With V trimmed by 0 bases and J by 7 bases, 5 bases remained unmatched. CDR3 coding DNA: TGTGCCAGCAGTTTATGGGACAGGGAATGGGAGCAGTACGTC. It yields the protein CASSLWDREWEQYV.

The V gene is TRBV5-4, the J gene TRBJ2-7, with D possibly being TRBD1 (6 bases). Trimming removed 4 bases from V and 7 bases from J, with 18 bases in between. This CDR3 spans 14 amino acids. Per the germline V gene, CDR1 is SGHNT and CDR2 is YYREEE (reference sequence). The CDR3: CASSPGQTPREQYV. CDR3 nucleotide sequence: TGTGCCAGCAGCCCCGGACAGACCCCGAGGGAGCAGTACGTC.

The chain is built from TRBV4-2 and TRBJ1-5; TRBD1 matches 8 bases. J lost 5 bases, V lost 1 base, and 1 base had no gene match. From germline, CDR1 is LGHNA and CDR2 YNFKEQ. This CDR3 is built from 14 residues. This CDR3 is CASSQGGQDQPQHF. The CDR3 DNA reads as TGTGCCAGCAGCCAAGGGGGACAGGATCAGCCCCAGCATTTT.

The chain links TRBV13 to TRBJ1-3; 9 bases fit TRBD1. V trimming: 5 bases; J trimming: 8 bases; junction bases outside the gene matches: 7. CDR3 length: 14 residues. In germline, CDR1 is PRHDT, CDR2 FYEKMQ (reference sequence). The CDR3: CASSGLGQGYTIYF. CDR3 in DNA: TGTGCCAGCAGCGGGCTGGGACAGGGCTACACCATATATTTT.

A single count supports this clone. V usage is TRBV4-1 and J usage is TRBJ2-6; D is perhaps TRBD2 (5 bases). Trimming cost V 0 bases and J 0 bases, with 6 bases left between them. CDR1 MGHRA and CDR2 YSYEKL come from the germline V gene. This CDR3 has 16 residues. The CDR3 sequence is CASSQDGLSGANVLTF. The CDR3 bases are TGCGCCAGCAGCCAAGATGGACTCTCTGGGGCCAACGTCCTGACTTTC.

The count of this clone is one. CDR3 sequence (DNA): TGTGCCAGCAGCACCTCACTAGCTGCCCATGAGCAGTTCTTC. It encodes CASSTSLAAHEQFF. V gene TRBV11-3 combines with J gene TRBJ2-1; tentative D call: TRBD2 (6 bases). Germline V gene lookup returns CDR1 SGHNT and CDR2 YENEEA. CDR3 size: 14 residues. V lost 5 bases to trimming and J lost 8 bases, with 16 bases between them. Based on the CDR3 plus reference TRBV11-3 and TRBJ2-1, the full variable domain is EAGVVQSPRYKIIEKKQPVAFWCNPISGHNTLYWYLQNLGQGPELLIRYENEEAVDDSQLPKDRFSAERLKGVDSTLKIQPAELGDSAVYLCASSTSLAAHEQFFGPGTRLTVL.

The chain couples TRBV9 to TRBJ2-1; D is undetermined. Germline V gives CDR1 SGDLS, CDR2 YYNGEE. V lost 3 bases, J lost 4 bases, and 14 bases lay in between. CDR3 length equals 15 residues. CDR3 sequence: CASSATPENYNEQFF. In DNA form, the CDR3 reads TGTGCCAGCAGCGCTACTCCCGAGAATTACAATGAGCAGTTCTTC.

V and J are TRBV6-6 and TRBJ2-7, with D possibly matching TRBD1 (6 bases). The CDR3 covers 14 residues. Germline values: CDR1 MNHNY, CDR2 SVGAGI (reference sequence). Deletions cut 6 bases from V and 5 bases from J, with 17 bases between. The chain's CDR3 is CASRPPGDGDEQYF. CDR3 nucleotide sequence: TGTGCCAGCAGACCCCCAGGGGACGGCGACGAGCAGTACTTC.

The chain carries TRBV5-1 and TRBJ2-5, with 14 bases matching TRBD2. J was trimmed by 4 bases and V by 3 bases; bases with no gene match: 5. This CDR3 is 16 amino acids long. Germline V gene sequence: CDR1 SGHRS, CDR2 YFSETQ. CDR3 sequence (DNA): TGCGCCAGCAGCTCCGGGACTAGCGGGAGCATAGAGACCCAGTACTTC. Amino acids: CASSSGTSGSIETQYF.

The chain employs TRBV4-2 and TRBJ1-2, with D perhaps TRBD1 (5 bases). V was pared by 0 bases and J by 2 bases, with 13 bases between. The CDR3 length is 16 residues. Looked up from germline, CDR1 is LGHNA and CDR2 is YNFKEQ. The CDR3 sequence: CASSQDVGHNNYGYTF. DNA for the CDR3: TGTGCCAGCAGCCAAGATGTCGGACACAACAACTATGGCTACACCTTC.

With regard to this clone: A read error may account for a junction end that differs from germline. The chain joins TRBV30 to TRBJ1-1; tentatively, D is TRBD1 (6 bases). The CDR3 has 12 residues. Germline assignment: CDR1 GTSNPN and CDR2 SVGIG (reference sequence). CDR3 sequence reads: CAWSNLGGALTF. The DNA for the CDR3 is TGTGCCTGGAGTAATCTTGGGGGGGCGCTGACTTTT.

The chain uses TRBV9 and TRBJ2-1; TRBD1 agrees at 9 bases. The CDR3 extends over 14 amino acids. Trimming removed 0 bases from V and 6 bases from J; junction bases left unmatched: 1. Germline CDR1 and CDR2: SGDLS and YYNGEE. Here the CDR3 DNA reads TGTGCCAGCAGCGTAGTGACAGGGGGCAATGAGCAGTTCTTC. The encoded protein is CASSVVTGGNEQFF.

V usage is TRBV10-3 and J usage is TRBJ2-4, with D tentatively TRBD2 (6 bases). Germline lookup yields CDR1 ENHRY and CDR2 SYGVKD. V dropped 5 bases and J dropped 6 bases, with 14 bases sitting between them. CDR3 length: 14 amino acids. Here the CDR3 reads CAISTRGEANIQYF. In DNA, the CDR3 is TGTGCCATCAGTACCCGAGGGGAGGCAAACATTCAGTACTTC.

This clone appeared a few times. V and J are TRBV19 and TRBJ2-2, with D maybe TRBD1 (6 bases). This CDR3 comprises 13 residues. Trimming cost V 10 bases and J 2 bases, with 11 bases left between them. Germline V gene lookup returns CDR1 LNHDA and CDR2 SQIVND (reference sequence). CDR3 bases: TGTGCCATCAGGGGCCCAAACACCGGGGAGCTGTTTTTT. Encoded protein: CAIRGPNTGELFF.

The V call is TRBV19, the J call TRBJ1-2, with a possible D match to TRBD1 (5 bases). Looked up from germline, CDR1 is LNHDA and CDR2 is SQIVND (reference sequence). V was pared by 5 bases and J by 5 bases, with 18 bases between. CDR3 length equals 15 residues. For the CDR3, the DNA is TGTGCCAGTAGTCCTGGACACGGGCGGAGTTATGGCTACACCTTC. It is translated as CASSPGHGRSYGYTF.

The chain combines TRBV4-1 with TRBJ2-5; weak D call: TRBD1 (5 bases). Trimming shortened V by 4 bases and J by 1 base, and 10 bases separated the two germline ends. Per germline, CDR1 MGHRA and CDR2 YSYEKL. The CDR3 has 14 amino acids. The CDR3, as DNA: TGCGCCAGCAGCCTGGGGCCCCTCCAAGAGACCCAGTACTTC. Translating it yields CASSLGPLQETQYF.

The chain recombines TRBV18 with TRBJ2-7, with 7 bases identical to TRBD1. Germline CDR1 and CDR2: KGHSH and LQKENI. There are 13 residues in the CDR3. V dropped 3 bases and J dropped 6; count of bases not matched to a gene: 5. CDR3 amino acids: CASSPGQKGEQYV. In DNA, the CDR3 is TGTGCCAGCTCACCGGGACAGAAAGGCGAGCAGTACGTC.

The V call is TRBV6-5, the J call TRBJ1-4; 8 nucleotides align to TRBD1. Per germline, CDR1 MNHEY and CDR2 SVGAGI. The trim removed 8 bases at V and 8 bases at J, leaving 7 bases unmatched. The CDR3 loop spans 13 amino acids. CDR3 sequence reads: CASSMTGVEKLFF. In DNA form, the CDR3 reads TGTGCCAGCTCTATGACAGGGGTAGAAAAACTGTTTTTT.

The chain combines TRBV6-5 with TRBJ1-4; TRBD1 matches 9 bases. The CDR3 sequence is 14 residues long. V was clipped by 6 bases and J by 8 bases; unmatched bases: 7. Looked up from germline, CDR1 is MNHEY and CDR2 is SVGAGI. CDR3 sequence: CASRRQGGREKLFF. CDR3 nucleotides: TGTGCCAGCAGAAGACAGGGGGGGAGAGAAAAACTGTTTTTT.

V usage is TRBV5-4 and J usage is TRBJ2-7; D is unresolved. Trimming took 4 bases from V and 3 from J, leaving 8 bases between them. This CDR3 spans 12 amino acids. CDR1 SGHNT and CDR2 YYREEE come from the germline V gene (reference sequence). The CDR3 coding sequence is TGTGCCAGCAGCGTGTCTCTCTACGAGCAGTACTTC. It specifies CASSVSLYEQYF.

This chain connects TRBV5-1 to TRBJ1-3; TRBD1 matches at 9 bases. From germline, CDR1 is SGHRS and CDR2 YFSETQ. Trimming removed 2 bases from V and 1 base from J; junction bases left unmatched: 7. This CDR3 contains 17 residues. The CDR3 region has the DNA TGCGCCAGCAGCTTACGAACAGGGGGCGAGTCTGGAAACACCATATATTTT. Residues: CASSLRTGGESGNTIYF.

V is TRBV6-4 and J is TRBJ2-1; 10 bases align to TRBD2. The CDR3 is 16 amino acids. V was clipped by 2 bases and J by 6 bases; unmatched bases: 7. Germline CDR1 and CDR2: MRHNA and SNTAGT. CDR3 coding DNA: TGTGCCAGCAGTGACGGGTGGCTAGCGGGAGTCAATGAGCAGTTCTTC. Translated: CASSDGWLAGVNEQFF.

This sequence joins TRBV21-1 and TRBJ1-1. TRBV21-1 is shown as a pseudogene. The length of the CDR3 is 16 residues. This CDR3 reads CASSKDLLLPNTEAFF. The CDR3 coding sequence is TGTGCCAGCAGCAAAGATTTGCTCCTACCGAACACTGAAGCTTTCTTT.

The chain carries TRBV25-1 and TRBJ2-7; 10 bases fit TRBD2. Losses at the gene ends were 6 bases for V and 3 bases for J; bases not matched to a gene: 8. CDR1 is MGHDK, CDR2 SYGVNS, per germline. The CDR3 loop spans 15 amino acids. CDR3 loop: CASSPGLASNYEQYV. The CDR3 DNA reads as TGTGCCAGCAGCCCGGGACTAGCGTCGAACTACGAGCAGTACGTC.

The chain couples TRBV28 to TRBJ2-1, with 12 bases identical to TRBD2. Germline V gene sequence: CDR1 MDHEN, CDR2 SYDVKM. V dropped 5 bases and J dropped 2; count of bases not matched to a gene: 13. The CDR3 loop spans 19 amino acids. This CDR3 is CASSLRLAGVRVAYNEQFF. In DNA form, the CDR3 reads TGTGCCAGCAGTCTTCGACTAGCGGGAGTTCGGGTAGCCTACAATGAGCAGTTCTTC.